The 17 T cell receptor beta chains presented below share a single source sample, sequenced in a study of cytomegalovirus exposure and HLA in healthy donors. The PCR ran on 60 Vbeta and 13 Jbeta primers. Using immunoSEQ multiplex PCR, the repertoire was profiled, and TCRdb retains in-frame clones only, with some absent. The table lists more than 90,000 clones, over 60% of them singletons. The material sequenced was PBMCs. These receptors were taken from a human donor in good health.

This sequence joins TRBV20-1 and TRBJ1-2, with D uncertain. CDR1 is DFQATT and CDR2 is SNEGSKA in the germline V gene (reference sequence). The CDR3 runs 11 residues. The germline V and J ends were trimmed by 1 base and 10 bases, with 10 bases remaining between them. This CDR3 reads CSARGQVNYTF. CDR3 nucleotide sequence: TGCAGTGCTAGAGGGCAGGTCAACTACACCTTC.

The rearrangement uses TRBV19 and TRBJ2-1; no reliable D call. The germline CDR1 and CDR2 sequences are LNHDA and SQIVND (reference sequence). The CDR3 sequence is 15 residues long. V lost 3 bases to trimming and J lost 2 bases, with 11 bases between them. CDR3 in amino acids: CASSIRSPTYNEQFF. In DNA form, the CDR3 reads TGTGCCAGTAGTATCCGGAGCCCGACCTACAATGAGCAGTTCTTC.

The genes are TRBV30 and TRBJ2-7, with D tentatively TRBD1 (6 bases). Deletions cut 2 bases from V and 1 base from J, with 12 bases between. Germline V gene lookup returns CDR1 GTSNPN and CDR2 SVGIG (reference sequence). This CDR3 contains 14 residues. The CDR3 DNA reads as TGTGCCTGGAGTTCGTCTACAGGGTCCTACGAGCAGTACTTC. Amino acid sequence: CAWSSSTGSYEQYF.

The rearrangement links TRBV7-9 to TRBJ2-5; D not resolved. The ends were cut back, 2 bases at V and 3 bases at J, with 7 bases in the middle. In germline, CDR1 is SEHNR, CDR2 FQNEAQ (reference sequence). The CDR3 is made up of 13 amino acids. The CDR3 region is CASSLISEETQYF. In nucleotides, the CDR3 is TGTGCCAGCAGCTTAATAAGCGAAGAGACCCAGTACTTC. Using reference TRBV7-9 and TRBJ2-5 for the parts outside the CDR3, the full variable domain is DTGVSQNPRHKITKRGQNVTFRCDPISEHNRLYWYRQTLGQGPEFLTYFQNEAQLEKSRLLSDRFSAERPKGSFSTLEIQRTEQGDSAMYLCASSLISEETQYFGPGTRLLVL.

The J gene is TRBJ1-1, the V gene TRBV6-6; D is possibly TRBD1 (5 bases). Trimming cost V 6 bases and J 6 bases, with 20 bases left between them. CDR1 and CDR2 from the germline V gene are MNHNY and SVGAGI (reference sequence). The CDR3 spans 15 residues. This chain's CDR3 is CASRTVGARLPEAFF. As DNA, the CDR3 is TGTGCCAGCAGGACAGTTGGGGCGAGATTGCCTGAAGCTTTCTTT.

This clone was counted only a few times. The chain links TRBV7-2 to TRBJ2-2, with a tentative D call TRBD2 (7 bases). The CDR3 has 16 residues. Between the trimmed V and J ends, which lost 4 bases and 4 bases, there was a span of 16 bases. CDR1 is SGHTA, CDR2 FQGNSA, per germline. The CDR3 DNA reads TGTGCCAGCAGCTCCTGGGGGGGACACTCCACCGGGGAGCTGTTTTTT. Translated, it gives CASSSWGGHSTGELFF. Combining the CDR3 with reference TRBV7-2 and TRBJ2-2 gives the whole variable domain GAGVSQSPSNKVTEKGKDVELRCDPISGHTALYWYRQSLGQGLEFLIYFQGNSAPDKSGLPSDRFSAERTGGSVSTLTIQRTQQEDSAVYLCASSSWGGHSTGELFFGEGSRLTVL.

The V gene is TRBV5-5, the J gene TRBJ1-2, with a possible D match to TRBD1 (5 bases). This CDR3 is 15 amino acids long. CDR1 is SGHKS and CDR2 is YYEKEE in the germline V gene (reference sequence). V gave up 4 bases and J gave up 3 bases, with 16 bases separating them. The CDR3 DNA reads TGTGCCAGCAGCCTTCTCCATAGGGGCTACTATGGCTACACCTTC. Translation: CASSLLHRGYYGYTF. Looking up the rest from reference TRBV5-5 and TRBJ1-2 gives the full variable domain: DAGVTQSPTHLIKTRGQQVTLRCSPISGHKSVSWYQQVLGQGPQFIFQYYEKEERGRGNFPDRFSARQFPNYSSELNVNALLLGDSALYLCASSLLHRGYYGYTFGSGTRLTVV.

The chain couples TRBV18 to TRBJ1-1; no reliable D call. The CDR3 is 14 amino acids. The germline V gene encodes CDR1 KGHSH and CDR2 LQKENI. V lost 3 bases and J lost 1, with 9 bases in between. The CDR3 spells CASSPESGNTEAFF. Here the CDR3 DNA reads TGTGCCAGCTCACCGGAGTCTGGGAACACTGAAGCTTTCTTT.

The chain couples TRBV7-2 to TRBJ2-1; D is undetermined. Trimming pared 0 bases from V and 4 bases from J, leaving 7 bases between. Germline assignment: CDR1 SGHTA and CDR2 FQGNSA. This CDR3 region has 14 residues. CDR3 DNA: TGTGCCAGCAGCTTAGCCAGGCTTTACAATGAGCAGTTCTTC. Its translation: CASSLARLYNEQFF.

The V and J genes are TRBV15 and TRBJ1-2, with TRBD1 identical over 7 bases. This CDR3 has 13 residues. The junction had 3 bases not matched to a gene; V was cut back by 5 bases and J by 3 bases. Per the germline V gene, CDR1 is LNHNV and CDR2 is YYDKDF (reference sequence). CDR3 nucleotides: TGTGCCACCAGCGGAACAGGGGACTATGGCTACACCTTC. Translated: CATSGTGDYGYTF.

CDR3 coding DNA: TGTGCCAGCAGTCGGACACTTCAGTATGGCTACACCTTC. This translates into CASSRTLQYGYTF. The rearrangement joins TRBV6-6 to TRBJ1-2; D is possibly TRBD1 (5 bases). The CDR3 has 13 residues. Germline lookup yields CDR1 MNHNY and CDR2 SVGAGI (reference sequence). The ends were cut back, 5 bases at V and 5 bases at J, with 12 bases in the middle.

The rearrangement joins TRBV6-5 to TRBJ1-1; 7 positions match TRBD1. V lost 7 bases and J lost 3; bases outside the gene matches: 5. The CDR3 totals 13 residues. Germline V CDR1 and CDR2: MNHEY, SVGAGI. CDR3 loop: CASNKQGYTEAFF. CDR3 nucleotide sequence: TGTGCCAGCAATAAACAGGGGTACACTGAAGCTTTCTTT.

The chain carries TRBV6-1 and TRBJ1-3, with TRBD1 matching over 8 bases. Losses at the gene ends were 6 bases for V and 3 bases for J; bases not matched to a gene: 7. This CDR3 contains 15 residues. CDR1 and CDR2 from the germline V gene are MNHNS and SASEGT. The CDR3 nucleotides are TGTGCCAGCAGGGAAAGGACAGGGTTTGGAAACACCATATATTTT. Amino acid sequence: CASRERTGFGNTIYF.

The chain is built from TRBV5-1 and TRBJ1-5, with D hard to call. Trimming took 0 bases from V and 1 from J, leaving 8 bases between them. Germline V gene data show CDR1 as SGHRS and CDR2 as YFSETQ. The CDR3 has 15 residues. The CDR3 DNA reads TGCGCCAGCAGCTTGGGAGACAACAGCAATCAGCCCCAGCATTTT. Translation: CASSLGDNSNQPQHF.

CDR3 nucleotides: TGTGCCAGCAGCTTAGGTGGTGGAGCGGGGGCCATTCAGGAGACCCAGTACTTC. Translating gives CASSLGGGAGAIQETQYF. V usage is TRBV7-6 and J usage is TRBJ2-5; TRBD2 aligns across 8 bases. In germline, CDR1 is SGHVS, CDR2 FNYEAQ. This CDR3 has 18 amino acids. The ends lost 1 base at V and 5 bases at J; junction bases unmatched: 15.

Worth noting for this clone: The junction departs from the called germline gene at one end, perhaps through a read error. This chain connects TRBV20-1 to TRBJ1-1; D is perhaps TRBD1 (6 bases). The CDR3 is 11 residues long. Germline V gene data show CDR1 as DFQATT and CDR2 as SNEGSKA (reference sequence). The CDR3 loop is CQGLLGTEAFF. CDR3 bases: TGTCAGGGGTTGTTAGGAACTGAAGCTTTCTTT.

This clone has just a few counts. This rearrangement joins TRBV5-1 to TRBJ1-2; 8 nucleotides align to TRBD1. V lost 4 bases to trimming and J lost 7 bases; unmatched junction nucleotides: 12. Per germline, CDR1 SGHRS and CDR2 YFSETQ. The CDR3 sequence is 15 residues long. In DNA form, the CDR3 reads TGCGCCAGCAGCCGACCGGACAGGGCCCCTTCTGGCTACACCTTC. Amino acids: CASSRPDRAPSGYTF.